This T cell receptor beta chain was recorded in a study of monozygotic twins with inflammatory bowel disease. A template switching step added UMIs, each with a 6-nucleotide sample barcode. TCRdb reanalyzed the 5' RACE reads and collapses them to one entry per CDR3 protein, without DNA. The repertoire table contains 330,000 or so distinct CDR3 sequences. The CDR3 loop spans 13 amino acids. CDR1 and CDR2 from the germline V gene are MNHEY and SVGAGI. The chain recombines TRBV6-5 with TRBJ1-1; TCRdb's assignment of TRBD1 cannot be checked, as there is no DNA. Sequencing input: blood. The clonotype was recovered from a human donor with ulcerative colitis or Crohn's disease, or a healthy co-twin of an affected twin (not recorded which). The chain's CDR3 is CASRTDRTTEAFF.